This T cell receptor beta chain was obtained from a study of shared clonotypes between healthy human individuals. CDR1 is MDHEN, CDR2 SYDVKM, per germline. This CDR3 spans 15 amino acids. V was clipped by 4 bases and J by 3 bases; unmatched bases: 6. Repertoires were generated with immunoSEQ multiplex PCR, while TCRdb's copy carries only in-frame clones and drops some. The profile covers over 950,000 clones, with about 72% appearing a single time and almost 0.9% taken by the ten largest. This TCR came from a young man in good health. Some clones in this sample may be carry-over from other donors' samples. Specimen: memory CD4+ T cells from PBMCs. The sample's subset: CD45RA-negative fraction. The chain links TRBV28 to TRBJ2-4; the match to TRBD1 covers 7 bases. CDR3 sequence reads: CASSSLQGYKNIQYF. Written as DNA, the CDR3 is TGTGCCAGCAGTTCTTTACAGGGGTACAAAAACATTCAGTACTTC.